The 7 T cell receptor beta chains below come from one sample, sequenced in a study of blood T cell repertoires in COVID-19. Here immunoSEQ multiplex PCR was the method, and the copy in TCRdb shows in-frame clones only, minus some. This table has some 40,000 clones, about nine tenths appearing once. What was sequenced was peripheral blood. Receptors were obtained from an elderly woman with acute or convalescent COVID-19.

The rearrangement joins TRBV2 to TRBJ1-1; D is perhaps TRBD1 (5 bases). This CDR3 is built from 13 residues. V was shortened by 7 bases and J by 1 base, with 10 bases between the two germline ends. The germline V gene has CDR1 SNHLY and CDR2 FYNNEI. CDR3 in DNA: TGTGCCAGCAATACTGGACAGAACACTGAAGCTTTCTTT. This codes for CASNTGQNTEAFF.

The gene calls are TRBV7-2 and TRBJ2-2; 8 bases line up with TRBD2. There are 16 residues in the CDR3. V shed 4 bases, J shed 1 base, and the junction held 5 bases outside the gene matches. CDR1 SGHTA and CDR2 FQGNSA come from the germline V gene. The CDR3: CASSSRGGRNTGELFF. In DNA, the CDR3 is TGTGCCAGCAGCTCACGGGGGGGCCGGAACACCGGGGAGCTGTTTTTT.

The gene calls are TRBV10-1 and TRBJ2-1; maybe TRBD2 (5 bases). V lost 2 bases and J lost 9, with 17 bases in between. Germline V lookup: CDR1 WNHNN, CDR2 SYGVQD (reference sequence). The CDR3 runs 15 residues. The CDR3 DNA reads TGCGCCAGCAGTGAGACTAGAGGAGGCTGGAGTGAGCAGTTCTTC. Translating it yields CASSETRGGWSEQFF.

The table lists this clone with a count of one. The sample has other DNA sequences that encode this CDR3 too. The chain employs TRBV3-1 (or the pseudogene TRBV3-2) and TRBJ1-1; 7 bases line up with TRBD1. There are 13 residues in the CDR3. V was clipped by 3 bases and J by 5 bases; unmatched bases: 3. Germline-derived CDR1 and CDR2 are LGHDT and YNNKEL (reference sequence). CDR3 nucleotide sequence: TGTGCCAGCAGCCAGACAGGGCTAACTGAAGCTTTCTTT. Encoded protein: CASSQTGLTEAFF.

The gene calls are TRBV28 and TRBJ2-7, with D maybe TRBD2 (5 bases). Germline V CDR1 and CDR2: MDHEN, SYDVKM. The ends were cut back, 1 base at V and 6 bases at J, with 22 bases in the middle. CDR3 length: 17 residues. This CDR3 is CASSLLGLALRAGEQYF. In DNA form, the CDR3 reads TGTGCCAGCAGTTTATTGGGTTTAGCGCTCCGGGCGGGCGAGCAGTACTTC.

The rearrangement uses TRBV7-6 and TRBJ2-2; TRBD2 matches 9 bases. CDR3 length: 17 amino acids. J lost 1 base, V lost 5 bases, and 8 bases had no gene match. Germline V gene lookup returns CDR1 SGHVS and CDR2 FNYEAQ. The CDR3 DNA is TGTGCCAGCAGCGCTCGGCTAGCGGGGTTGAACACCGGGGAGCTGTTTTTT. This translates into CASSARLAGLNTGELFF.

The chain combines TRBV10-3 with TRBJ1-1; 10 nucleotides line up with TRBD1. CDR3 length equals 14 residues. V lost 2 bases to trimming and J lost 8 bases; unmatched junction nucleotides: 5. Germline V gene sequence: CDR1 ENHRY, CDR2 SYGVKD. The CDR3 sequence: CAISEGTGAPEAFF. The CDR3 coding sequence is TGTGCCATCAGTGAGGGGACAGGGGCTCCCGAAGCTTTCTTT.